What follows describes a single T cell receptor (beta chain). Using immunoSEQ multiplex PCR, the repertoire was profiled, and TCRdb retains in-frame clones only, with some absent. This sample has around 240,000 clones; around 89% occur once, and the top ten carry about 10%. The data stem from a study of Ad26.COV2.S vaccination and SARS-CoV-2 variants. Treatment: roughly 18 received Ad26.COV2.S at low or high dose, single or two shots; 5 received placebo; per-sample allocation not given. Following the first vaccine or placebo injection, samples were taken on day 63. The vaccine antigen was prefusion-stabilized Wuhan SARS-CoV-2 spike. V was trimmed by 5 bases and J by 3 bases, leaving 10 bases between them. Germline loops: CDR1 MNHEY, CDR2 SVGAGI. This CDR3 contains 13 residues.

Material: peripheral blood, obtained in a trial of Ad26.COV2.S vaccine versus placebo. The chain couples TRBV6-5 to TRBJ2-5, with D hard to call. This sequence was found in a person aged 18-65 years who received the Ad26.COV2.S COVID-19 vaccine or a placebo. The CDR3 nucleotides are TGTGCCAGCAGTCCAGGTTGGAAAGAGACCCAGTACTTC. Translation gives CASSPGWKETQYF.